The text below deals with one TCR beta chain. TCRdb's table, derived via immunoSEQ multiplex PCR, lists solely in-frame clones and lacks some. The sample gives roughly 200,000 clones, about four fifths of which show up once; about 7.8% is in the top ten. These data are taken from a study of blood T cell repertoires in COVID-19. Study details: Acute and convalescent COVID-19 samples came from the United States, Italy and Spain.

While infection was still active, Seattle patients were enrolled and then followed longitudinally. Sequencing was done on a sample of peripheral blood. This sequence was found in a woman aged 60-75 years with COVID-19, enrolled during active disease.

The CDR3 here is CSARQGGNEQFF. As DNA, the CDR3 is TGCAGCGCGAGACAGGGAGGCAATGAGCAGTTCTTC. The rearrangement uses TRBV29-1 and TRBJ2-1; maybe TRBD1 (7 bases). The V gene's germline CDR1 is SQVTM and CDR2 ANQGSEA. V lost 7 bases and J 6 bases, leaving 13 bases between the germline ends. The CDR3 totals 12 residues.